This TCR beta chain stems from a study of T cells after yellow fever vaccination (dated by TCRdb to the late 2010s). For the study in its entirety: Libraries from fractions with low cell numbers were prepared with the SMART-Seq v4 Ultra Low Input RNA kit. Two healthy male donors made up the cohort, one aged 18 to 30 years and the other aged 30 to 39 years. Blood was drawn at multiple timepoints before and after primary and secondary immunization, with bulk PBMC replicates and cell subsets isolated. To follow T-cell clones before and after both primary and booster YFV17D yellow fever vaccination, bulk TCR alpha and beta repertoires underwent longitudinal sequencing.

The listed sequencing device is Illumina NovaSeq 6000. Synthesis of TCR cDNA relied on 5'RACE template switching, a step that introduced a universal primer site along with unique molecular identifiers. Priming of cDNA synthesis was performed from both the TCR alpha and TCR beta constant segments. Two PCR steps were used to amplify libraries, with sample barcodes and sequencing adapters being added in the second step. Sequencing of the libraries was done on either Illumina HiSeq 2500 (2x100 bp) or NovaSeq (2x150 bp). The original methods were these. MIGEC handled demultiplexing of reads and collapsing into UMI consensus sequences, while MiXCR performed V(D)J alignment. Vaccine-responding clonotypes were defined with edgeR using replicate PBMC samples, requiring FDR below 0.01 and a log2 fold change above 5 up to day 15. Each bulk clonotype was labeled CD4 or CD8 based on which sequenced repertoire, CD4 or CD8, contained the clonotype at higher abundance. The raw public reads went through TCRdb reprocessing: fastp at Q25, MiXCR clone calling, in-frame beta chains kept. CDR3 protein duplicates are merged, each entry listing the most common genes and DNA. It is TCRdb's table, rather than the study itself, that gives the V and J calls and clone size. The sample table records fewer than 500,000 distinct CDR3 sequences; under 20% of these occur just once. Roughly a sixth of the sample rests with the top ten.

The label giving this sample's treatment or condition can be read as: live attenuated yellow fever vaccine strain. At every blood-draw timepoint, two biological replicates of bulk PBMCs were collected. PBMCs were isolated from peripheral blood using a standard Ficoll-Paque protocol. TriZol was used to extract RNA from bulk PBMCs, from CD4 and CD8 fractions, and from dextramer-positive and dextramer-negative fractions. In the case of this clonotype: Its antigen is not yet known. No base quality information exists; no much larger clone differs at one position.

Study-level results and caveats: Because only a couple of donors were included in the study, the extent to which the findings can be generalized is limited. Compared with the primary T-cell response, the secondary T-cell response was faster but weaker, reaching its peak on day 5 rather than on day 15. Most clones expanded after primary vaccination (96% of CD4 and roughly 90% of CD8) were re-detected after the booster, suggesting that broad memory maintenance occurred. A small share of clonotypes occurred in both CD4 and CD8 compartments, likely arising from convergent recombination. Because abundant contaminating clonotypes from the bulk population could be contained in FACS-sorted repertoires, computational filtering was required.

Per the germline V gene, SGHTA is the CDR1 and FQGNSA is the CDR2. Spanning cysteine to phenylalanine, the CDR3 consists of 14 amino acids. The kept DNA is CDR3 alone, 42 bases in frame from the first base. V loses 4 bases of germline sequence and J loses 12 bases, and the interval between the two ends is 21 bases. This receptor was obtained from a man aged 18 to 35 who received the YFV17D yellow fever vaccine. The material sequenced was PBMCs, taken before the yellow fever booster vaccination. The chain is made from TRBV7-2 and TRBJ1-1; 5 matching bases give a weak D call of TRBD1. The DNA reads as follows: TGTGCCAGCAGCTCCTTAGGTCTCGAGGGGCTGACTTTCTTT. This codes for CASSSLGLEGLTFF.